What follows are 18 T cell receptor beta chains derived from one specimen sequenced in a study of T cell responses to AZD1222 COVID-19 vaccine. The protocol was immunoSEQ multiplex PCR, while the TCRdb copy is restricted to in-frame clones and leaves out a portion. The sample shows 110,000 to 150,000 clones, approximately 90% of them seen only once. Sequences were derived from peripheral blood, sampled on day 0 of AZD1222 vaccination. The receptors were sampled from an adult in good health.

This sequence joins TRBV19 and TRBJ2-7, with TRBD1 identical over 9 bases. This CDR3 comprises 14 residues. The V and J ends lost 5 bases and 3 bases, in that order; junction bases with no gene match: 5. Looked up from germline, CDR1 is LNHDA and CDR2 is SQIVND (reference sequence). CDR3 nucleotide sequence: TGTGCCAGTAGTTCCTCGGGACAGGGCTACGAGCAGTACTTC. It translates to CASSSSGQGYEQYF.

The V and J genes are TRBV27 and TRBJ1-5; D not certain. Germline values: CDR1 MNHEY, CDR2 SMNVEV (reference sequence). This CDR3 is 13 amino acids long. V was cut by 3 bases and J by 5 bases, with 8 bases left in between. The CDR3 DNA sequence: TGTGCCAGCAGTTTTCGCGCTGATCAGCCCCAGCATTTT. Its translation is CASSFRADQPQHF.

The J gene is TRBJ1-2, the V gene TRBV6-5, with D unresolved. Between the trimmed V and J ends, which lost 5 bases and 5 bases, there was a span of 9 bases. The CDR3 contains 12 residues. Per the germline V gene, CDR1 is MNHEY and CDR2 is SVGAGI. CDR3 region: CASSTGPYGYTF. The CDR3 DNA reads TGTGCCAGCAGTACCGGACCGTATGGCTACACCTTC.

CDR3 coding DNA: TGTGCCACCAGCCGACAGGGCCCTTCTGGAAACACCATATATTTT. Encoded protein: CATSRQGPSGNTIYF. The V and J genes are TRBV24-1 and TRBJ1-3; 7 positions match TRBD1. Germline lookup yields CDR1 KGHDR and CDR2 SFDVKD. V shed 7 bases and J 1 base; nucleotides not matched to a gene: 6. The CDR3 sequence is 15 residues long.

In DNA, the CDR3 is TGTGCCAGCAGTTTTAACTATCCTAGCTCCTACAATGAGCAGTTCTTC. Protein sequence: CASSFNYPSSYNEQFF. This sequence joins TRBV6-5 and TRBJ2-1; D call uncertain. The V end was cut by 4 bases, the J end by 0 bases, with 13 bases between. The CDR3 length is 16 residues. Germline V gives CDR1 MNHEY, CDR2 SVGAGI.

The chain couples TRBV5-1 to TRBJ1-6; TRBD1 agrees at 7 bases. Germline CDR1 is SGHRS and CDR2 is YFSETQ. The CDR3 is made up of 15 amino acids. Trimming at V came to 4 bases and at J to 9 bases, leaving 10 bases not matched to a gene. The chain's CDR3 is CASSPAQGVSSPLHF. DNA of the CDR3: TGCGCCAGCAGCCCAGCCCAGGGGGTTAGTTCACCCCTCCACTTT.

The CDR3 bases are TGTGCCAGCAGTCGAGGGGGAGGGGGAACTTTCTTT. Translation gives CASSRGGGGTFF. This sequence joins TRBV12-3 or TRBV12-4 and TRBJ1-1; D may be TRBD1 (6 bases). The CDR3 spans 12 residues. Deletions cut 5 bases from V and 12 bases from J, with 16 bases between.

The chain combines TRBV3-1 (or the pseudogene TRBV3-2) with TRBJ2-7, with TRBD2 matching 13 bases. V dropped 4 bases and J dropped 5; count of bases not matched to a gene: 8. Germline V gene sequence: CDR1 LGHDT, CDR2 YNNKEL (reference sequence). This CDR3 is 16 amino acids long. The CDR3 coding sequence is TGTGCCAGCAGCCCGGAAGGACTAGCGGGAGCCCACGAGCAGTACTTC. As protein: CASSPEGLAGAHEQYF.

The chain has TRBV27 and TRBJ2-1; D unclear. Germline CDR1 MNHEY, CDR2 SMNVEV (reference sequence). The CDR3 length is 13 residues. The V gene lost 1 base and the J gene lost 7 bases, with 8 bases spanning the gap. The CDR3 spells CASSLWFGNEQFF. The CDR3, as DNA: TGTGCCAGCAGTTTATGGTTCGGAAATGAGCAGTTCTTC.

The chain has TRBV7-8 and TRBJ2-7; D might be TRBD2 (6 bases). This CDR3 spans 14 amino acids. Germline CDR1 reads SGHVS; CDR2 reads FQNEAQ. Deletions cut 7 bases from V and 5 bases from J, with 18 bases between. The CDR3 spells CASIPQRTGDEQYF. For the CDR3, the DNA is TGTGCCAGCATCCCCCAGCGGACGGGGGACGAGCAGTACTTC.

As concerns this clone: Different DNA sequences within this sample yield the same CDR3. The genes are TRBV5-1 and TRBJ2-2; D uncertain. The CDR3 runs to 11 residues. V gave up 0 bases and J gave up 6 bases, with 0 bases separating them. Germline V CDR1 and CDR2: SGHRS, YFSETQ. The CDR3 here is CASSLAGELFF. CDR3 coding DNA: TGCGCCAGCAGCTTGGCCGGGGAGCTGTTTTTT.

The chain couples TRBV24-1 to TRBJ2-3; 11 bases are shared with TRBD2. Germline V CDR1 and CDR2: KGHDR, SFDVKD. The CDR3 has 17 residues. V shed 3 bases, J shed 9 bases, and the junction held 13 bases outside the gene matches. The CDR3 protein is CATSDASLAGGPQTQYF. The CDR3 DNA follows: TGTGCCACCAGTGATGCGAGCTTAGCGGGAGGGCCCCAGACGCAGTATTTT.

The chain is built from TRBV5-5 and TRBJ1-5; D perhaps matches TRBD1 (6 bases). Per the germline V gene, CDR1 is SGHKS and CDR2 is YYEKEE (reference sequence). This CDR3 is built from 15 residues. V was shortened by 2 bases and J by 5 bases, with 14 bases between the two germline ends. This CDR3 reads CASSFEGDGDQPQHF. The CDR3 bases are TGTGCCAGCAGCTTTGAGGGGGACGGCGATCAGCCCCAGCATTTT.

Here the CDR3 reads CASSLLGTGATDTQYF. CDR3 nucleotide sequence: TGTGCCAGCAGTTTACTCGGGACAGGGGCCACAGATACGCAGTATTTT. The V and J genes are TRBV6-5 and TRBJ2-3, with 10 bases matching TRBD1. This CDR3 has 16 amino acids. Germline CDR1 MNHEY, CDR2 SVGAGI. Trimming took 4 bases from V and 2 from J; bases not matched to a gene: 6.

The rearrangement links TRBV2 to TRBJ1-2; 7 nucleotides agree with TRBD1. The CDR3 runs 14 residues. Germline lookup yields CDR1 SNHLY and CDR2 FYNNEI. The V gene end was trimmed by 3 bases and the J gene end by 4 bases; junction bases not matched to a gene: 5. The CDR3 nucleotides read TGTGCCAGCAGTGAGGTCCAGGGGGGCTATGGCTACACCTTC. Amino acids: CASSEVQGGYGYTF.

The rearrangement uses TRBV6-5 and TRBJ1-1; 7 bases agree with TRBD1. Unmatched junction bases numbered 10, after V lost 6 bases and J lost 9 bases. Germline CDR1 MNHEY, CDR2 SVGAGI. The CDR3 totals 13 residues. In DNA form, the CDR3 reads TGTGCCAGCAGCTTTGACCGGGACAGCAAAGCTTTCTTT. Its protein is CASSFDRDSKAFF.

This chain connects TRBV29-1 to TRBJ2-3; D is uncertain. The germline gives CDR1 SQVTM, CDR2 ANQGSEA. This CDR3 has 13 amino acids. V dropped 4 bases and J dropped 2 bases, with 10 bases sitting between them. CDR3 in DNA: TGCAGCGTTGCCCCGGTGGACACAGATACGCAGTATTTT. It yields the protein CSVAPVDTDTQYF.

The chain is built from TRBV27 and TRBJ1-5; tentatively, D is TRBD1 (5 bases). Germline-derived CDR1 and CDR2 are MNHEY and SMNVEV (reference sequence). The CDR3 has 15 residues. V was clipped by 1 base and J by 7 bases, with 14 bases between them. The CDR3: CASSLYGGGKQPQHF. The DNA for the CDR3 is TGTGCCAGCAGTTTATATGGGGGAGGGAAACAGCCCCAGCATTTT.